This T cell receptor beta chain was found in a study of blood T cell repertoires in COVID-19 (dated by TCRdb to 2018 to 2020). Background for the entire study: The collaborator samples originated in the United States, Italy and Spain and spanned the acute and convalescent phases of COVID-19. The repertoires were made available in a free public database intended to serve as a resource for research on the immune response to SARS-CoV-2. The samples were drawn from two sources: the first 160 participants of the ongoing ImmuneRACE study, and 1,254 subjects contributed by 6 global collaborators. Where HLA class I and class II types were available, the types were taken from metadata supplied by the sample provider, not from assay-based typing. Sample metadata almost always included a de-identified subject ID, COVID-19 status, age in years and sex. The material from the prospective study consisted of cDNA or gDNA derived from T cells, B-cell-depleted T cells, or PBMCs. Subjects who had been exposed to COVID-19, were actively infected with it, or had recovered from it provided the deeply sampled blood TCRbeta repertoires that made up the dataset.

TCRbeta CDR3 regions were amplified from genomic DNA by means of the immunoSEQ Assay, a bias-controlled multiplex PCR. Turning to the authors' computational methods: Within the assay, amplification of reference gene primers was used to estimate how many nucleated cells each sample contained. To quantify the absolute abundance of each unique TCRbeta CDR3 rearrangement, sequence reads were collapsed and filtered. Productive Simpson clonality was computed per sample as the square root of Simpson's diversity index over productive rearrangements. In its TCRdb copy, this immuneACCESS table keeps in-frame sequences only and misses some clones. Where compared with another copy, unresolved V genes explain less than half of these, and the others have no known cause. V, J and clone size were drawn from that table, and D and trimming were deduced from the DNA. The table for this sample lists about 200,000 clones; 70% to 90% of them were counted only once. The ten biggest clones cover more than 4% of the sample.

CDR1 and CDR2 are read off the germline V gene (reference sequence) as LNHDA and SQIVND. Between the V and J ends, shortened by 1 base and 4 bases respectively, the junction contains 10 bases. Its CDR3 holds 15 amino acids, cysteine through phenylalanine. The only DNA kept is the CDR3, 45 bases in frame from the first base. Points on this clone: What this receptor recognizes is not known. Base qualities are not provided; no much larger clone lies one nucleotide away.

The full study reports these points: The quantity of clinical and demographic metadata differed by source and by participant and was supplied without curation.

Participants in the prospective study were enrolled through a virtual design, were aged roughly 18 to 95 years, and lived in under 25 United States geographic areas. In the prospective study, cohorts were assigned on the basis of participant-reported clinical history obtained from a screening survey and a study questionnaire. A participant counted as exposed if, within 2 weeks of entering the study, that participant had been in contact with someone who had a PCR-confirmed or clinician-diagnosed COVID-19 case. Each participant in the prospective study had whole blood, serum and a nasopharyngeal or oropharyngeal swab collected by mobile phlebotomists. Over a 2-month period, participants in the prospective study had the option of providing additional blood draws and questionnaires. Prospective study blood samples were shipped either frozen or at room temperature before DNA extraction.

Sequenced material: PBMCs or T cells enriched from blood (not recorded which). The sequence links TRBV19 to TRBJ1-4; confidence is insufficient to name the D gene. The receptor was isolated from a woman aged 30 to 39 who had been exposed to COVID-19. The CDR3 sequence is CASSIGGFDNEKLFF. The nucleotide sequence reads TGTGCCAGTAGTATAGGAGGGTTCGATAATGAAAAACTGTTTTTT.